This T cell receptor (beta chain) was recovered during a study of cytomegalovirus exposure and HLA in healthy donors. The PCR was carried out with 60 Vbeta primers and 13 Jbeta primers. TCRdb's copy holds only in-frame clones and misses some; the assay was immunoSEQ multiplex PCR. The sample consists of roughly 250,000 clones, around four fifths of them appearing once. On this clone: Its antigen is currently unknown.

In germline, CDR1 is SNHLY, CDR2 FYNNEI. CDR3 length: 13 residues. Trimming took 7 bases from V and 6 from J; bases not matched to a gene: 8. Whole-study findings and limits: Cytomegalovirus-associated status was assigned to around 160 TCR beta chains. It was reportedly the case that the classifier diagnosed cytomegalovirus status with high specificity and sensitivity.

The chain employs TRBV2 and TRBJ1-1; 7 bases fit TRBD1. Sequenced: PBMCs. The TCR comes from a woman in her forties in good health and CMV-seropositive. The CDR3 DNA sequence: TGTGCCAGCACTATCGACAGGGTTGCTGAAGCTTTCTTT. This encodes CASTIDRVAEAFF.